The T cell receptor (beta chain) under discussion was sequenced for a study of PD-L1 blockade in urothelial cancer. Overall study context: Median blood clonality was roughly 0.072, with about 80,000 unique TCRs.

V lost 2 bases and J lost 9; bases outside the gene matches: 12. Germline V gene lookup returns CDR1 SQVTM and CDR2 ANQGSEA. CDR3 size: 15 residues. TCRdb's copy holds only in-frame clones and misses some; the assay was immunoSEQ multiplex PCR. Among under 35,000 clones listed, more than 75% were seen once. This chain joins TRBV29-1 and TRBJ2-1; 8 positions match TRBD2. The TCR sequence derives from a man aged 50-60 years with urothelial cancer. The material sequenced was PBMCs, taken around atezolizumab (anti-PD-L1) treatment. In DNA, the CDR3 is TGCAGCGTTGAATATGCGGGGGGCCTCTCCACTGAGCAGTTCTTC. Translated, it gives CSVEYAGGLSTEQFF.